The next 12 T cell receptor beta chains were all read from a single sample in a study of blood T cell repertoires in COVID-19. This table comes from immunoSEQ multiplex PCR, and its TCRdb copy is limited to in-frame clones, with some not included. The sample has about 150,000 clones, about 88% seen once. Sequencing was carried out using peripheral blood. The origin of the receptors is a woman aged 80 or over with COVID-19, enrolled during active disease.

The V and J genes are TRBV15 and TRBJ2-1, with a weak D call TRBD1 (5 bases). V was cut by 1 base and J by 5 bases, with 9 bases left in between. The germline V gene has CDR1 LNHNV and CDR2 YYDKDF (reference sequence). The CDR3 has 14 residues. The CDR3 region is CATSRVRQNNEQFF. In DNA form, the CDR3 reads TGTGCCACCAGCAGAGTTCGACAGAACAATGAGCAGTTCTTC.

This chain joins TRBV5-1 and TRBJ1-2; D not certain. V lost 2 bases and J lost 4, with 9 bases in between. This CDR3 has 13 residues. Per the germline V gene, CDR1 is SGHRS and CDR2 is YFSETQ. The CDR3 loop is CASSFSEGYGYTF. The CDR3, as DNA: TGCGCCAGCAGCTTCTCTGAGGGCTATGGCTACACCTTC.

The CDR3 DNA follows: TGTGCCAGCAGCTTAGCGAATCGAGGGGAGGGGTCCTACGAGCAGTACTTC. Protein product: CASSLANRGEGSYEQYF. This sequence joins TRBV7-8 and TRBJ2-7, with TRBD2 matching 7 bases. The CDR3 consists of 17 residues. V lost 0 bases and J lost 1; bases outside the gene matches: 9. CDR1 is SGHVS and CDR2 is FQNEAQ in the germline V gene.

The V and J genes are TRBV7-9 and TRBJ2-1; TRBD2 matches at 12 bases. V trimming: 5 bases; J trimming: 5 bases; junction bases outside the gene matches: 10. The CDR3 length is 17 residues. Germline CDR1 reads SEHNR; CDR2 reads FQNEAQ (reference sequence). The CDR3 region has the DNA TGTGCCAGCAGCCGAGGGACTAGCGGGTGGAACCACAATGAGCAGTTCTTC. This sequence encodes CASSRGTSGWNHNEQFF.

This chain uses TRBV6-1 with TRBJ2-3; D is perhaps TRBD2 (9 bases). The CDR3 is made up of 21 amino acids. Germline V gene sequence: CDR1 MNHNS, CDR2 SASEGT. Trimming removed 2 bases at V and 4 bases at J, with 31 bases between. CDR3 residues: CASSEKGQGFSGRSPADTQYF. In DNA form, the CDR3 reads TGTGCCAGCAGTGAAAAAGGACAGGGTTTTAGCGGGAGATCCCCCGCAGATACGCAGTATTTT.

The CDR3 nucleotides read TGCGCCAGCAGCTTGGCCCAGACAAGCACAGATACGCAGTATTTT. This encodes CASSLAQTSTDTQYF. The genes are TRBV5-1 and TRBJ2-3, with D unclear. Germline CDR1 and CDR2: SGHRS and YFSETQ. The length of the CDR3 is 15 residues. V was trimmed by 0 bases and J by 0 bases, leaving 8 bases between them.

For the CDR3, the DNA is TGTGCCAGCACCCACCGGCTAGCGGTTGATAATGAGCAGTTCTTC. It yields the protein CASTHRLAVDNEQFF. This chain joins TRBV5-4 and TRBJ2-1; TRBD2 matches 7 bases. The ends lost 6 bases at V and 7 bases at J; junction bases unmatched: 13. Germline V lookup: CDR1 SGHNT, CDR2 YYREEE (reference sequence). The CDR3 runs 15 residues.

As for this clone: The sample carries other DNA sequences with the same CDR3. The CDR3 DNA reads TGTGCCAGCAGCGTCGCCAGGGTCAACACTGAAGCTTTCTTT. Its protein product is CASSVARVNTEAFF. This chain joins TRBV9 and TRBJ1-1; D is perhaps TRBD1 (5 bases). There are 14 residues in the CDR3. CDR1 and CDR2 (germline): SGDLS, YYNGEE. The germline V and J ends were trimmed by 2 bases and 2 bases, with 10 bases remaining between them.

The J gene is TRBJ2-5, the V gene TRBV29-1; no clear D. Germline lookup yields CDR1 SQVTM and CDR2 ANQGSEA. CDR3 length equals 8 residues. CDR3 coding DNA: TGCATCACCGGGACCCAGTACTTC. This encodes CITGTQYF.

This chain uses TRBV28 with TRBJ1-2; D remains ambiguous. Trimming took 7 bases from V and 4 from J, leaving 13 bases between them. CDR3 size: 13 residues. Per the germline V gene, CDR1 is MDHEN and CDR2 is SYDVKM. CDR3 sequence reads: CASTPVAAYGYTF. The CDR3, as DNA: TGTGCCAGCACTCCGGTAGCGGCCTATGGCTACACCTTC.

The chain recombines TRBV28 with TRBJ2-7; TRBD2 matches at 14 bases. The CDR3 totals 15 residues. J was trimmed by 3 bases and V by 6 bases; bases with no gene match: 4. The germline CDR1 and CDR2 sequences are MDHEN and SYDVKM. The CDR3 sequence: CASRTGTSGSYEQYF. DNA for the CDR3: TGTGCCAGCAGGACCGGGACTAGCGGGAGCTACGAGCAGTACTTC.

The rearrangement joins TRBV6-6 to TRBJ2-7; tentative D call: TRBD2 (5 bases). This CDR3 has 14 residues. CDR1 and CDR2 (germline): MNHNY, SVGAGI (reference sequence). Trimming removed 2 bases at V and 3 bases at J, with 11 bases between. DNA of the CDR3: TGTGCCAGCAGTTACGTTGCGGGCTACTACGAGCAGTACTTC. It specifies CASSYVAGYYEQYF.